Below, 25 T cell receptor beta chains from the same sample are listed, as sequenced in a study of blood T cells in healthy people across ages. For the second PCR, which ran for about 7 to 11 cycles, a sample-barcoded 5' primer and a J-beta primer mix were used. TCRdb re-called the 5' RACE reads through MiXCR, storing one row per CDR3 protein. The table includes about 1 million distinct CDR3 sequences, less than 50% detected once. Source material: blood. These receptors were obtained from an older woman in good health.

This clonotype was counted between two and nine times. In DNA form, the CDR3 reads TGTGCCAGCAGTTTTCGTAATAGCGGGAGGGGGAGGTGGCAAGAGACCCAGTACTTC. It yields the protein CASSFRNSGRGRWQETQYF. The chain joins TRBV27 to TRBJ2-5; 11 bases are shared with TRBD2. V dropped 3 bases and J dropped 2; count of bases not matched to a gene: 14. This CDR3 is 19 amino acids long. Per germline, CDR1 MNHEY and CDR2 SMNVEV (reference sequence).

This clonotype was counted a few times. The chain carries TRBV7-2 and TRBJ2-5; 7 nucleotides agree with TRBD1. CDR3 size: 15 residues. The germline V gene has CDR1 SGHTA and CDR2 FQGNSA. V shed 4 bases and J 3 bases; nucleotides not matched to a gene: 8. The CDR3 DNA reads TGTGCCAGCAGCTCCCTGGACAGGCAAAAAGAGACCCAGTACTTC. It specifies CASSSLDRQKETQYF. Full variable domain (outside the CDR3, taken from reference TRBV7-2 and TRBJ2-5): GAGVSQSPSNKVTEKGKDVELRCDPISGHTALYWYRQSLGQGLEFLIYFQGNSAPDKSGLPSDRFSAERTGGSVSTLTIQRTQQEDSAVYLCASSSLDRQKETQYFGPGTRLLVL.

This clonotype has more than one count but fewer than ten. This chain's CDR3 is CASSRGGLAGETQYF. DNA for the CDR3: TGTGCCAGCAGTCGGGGTGGACTAGCGGGAGAGACCCAGTACTTC. V gene TRBV6-2 or TRBV6-3 combines with J gene TRBJ2-5; 11 nucleotides match TRBD2. CDR1 MNHEY and CDR2 SVGEGT come from the germline V gene. After removal of 5 bases from V and 4 bases from J, the junction contained 6 bases not matched to a gene. CDR3 length: 15 amino acids.

V usage is TRBV12-3 or TRBV12-4 and J usage is TRBJ2-7; 14 nucleotides line up with TRBD2. V lost 6 bases to trimming and J lost 6 bases; unmatched junction nucleotides: 7. This CDR3 region has 15 residues. CDR3 coding DNA: TGTGCCAGCAGCTTTTACGGGACTAGCGGGAGCGAGCAGTACTTC. This encodes CASSFYGTSGSEQYF.

The genes are TRBV5-6 and TRBJ2-7; TRBD1 matches 10 bases. Per the germline V gene, CDR1 is SGHDT and CDR2 is YYEEEE. V dropped 4 bases and J dropped 7; count of bases not matched to a gene: 8. The CDR3 length is 14 residues. Here the CDR3 DNA reads TGTGCCAGCAGCCCGGACAGGGGGGCTAGTGAGCAGTACTTC. This gives the protein CASSPDRGASEQYF.

This clonotype came up a few times. The gene calls are TRBV10-3 and TRBJ2-1; D is ambiguous. CDR3 size: 13 residues. V was trimmed by 6 bases and J by 4 bases, leaving 10 bases between them. The germline gives CDR1 ENHRY, CDR2 SYGVKD. In DNA form, the CDR3 reads TGTGCCATCAGGGCGGACCGATACAATGAGCAGTTCTTC. It is translated as CAIRADRYNEQFF.

Comments on this clonotype: A much larger clone lies one base from this, so it may be a read error. The V gene is TRBV7-2, the J gene TRBJ2-1; D possibly corresponds to TRBD1 (5 bases). Per the germline V gene, CDR1 is SGHTA and CDR2 is FQGNSA. CDR3 size: 14 residues. CDR3 bases: TGTGCCAGCAGCTTAGATTGGACAAACAATAAGCAGTTCTTC. Protein sequence: CASSLDWTNNKQFF.

This clonotype has only a few counts. The chain carries TRBV29-1 and TRBJ2-7; 7 nucleotides align to TRBD1. In germline, CDR1 is SQVTM, CDR2 ANQGSEA. The CDR3 runs to 13 residues. V shed 6 bases and J 0 bases; nucleotides not matched to a gene: 5. CDR3 nucleotides: TGCAGCGTGATGAACAGGGGCTCCTACGAGCAGTACTTC. Protein sequence: CSVMNRGSYEQYF.

The J gene is TRBJ2-7, the V gene TRBV28; the D call may be TRBD1 or TRBD2 (5 bases each). Trimming removed 4 bases from V and 1 base from J, with 14 bases in between. The germline CDR1 and CDR2 sequences are MDHEN and SYDVKM. The CDR3 spans 15 residues. CDR3 nucleotides: TGTGCCAGCAGTTCCGTGGGGGACCAATCCTACGAGCAGTACTTC. Protein: CASSSVGDQSYEQYF.

This clonotype was seen a few times. This chain uses TRBV11-2 with TRBJ2-1, with 11 bases aligning to TRBD1. Germline V gene lookup returns CDR1 SGHAT and CDR2 FQNNGV. This CDR3 region has 17 residues. V gave up 3 bases and J gave up 8 bases; unmatched junction bases: 12. CDR3 region: CASSFPLRTGGVHEQFF. CDR3 nucleotides: TGTGCCAGCAGCTTCCCGTTGCGGACAGGGGGCGTTCATGAGCAGTTCTTC.

The chain links TRBV9 to TRBJ2-1; no clear D gene. V lost 0 bases and J lost 7, with 14 bases in between. Germline-derived CDR1 and CDR2 are SGDLS and YYNGEE. The CDR3 has 15 residues. CDR3 in amino acids: CASSVGSSGPNEQFF. CDR3 coding DNA: TGTGCCAGCAGCGTAGGGAGCTCTGGCCCGAATGAGCAGTTCTTC.

The V gene is TRBV7-3, the J gene TRBJ2-3; D call uncertain. This CDR3 comprises 14 residues. Between the trimmed V and J ends, which lost 4 bases and 6 bases, there was a span of 14 bases. The germline CDR1 and CDR2 sequences are SGHTA and FQGTGA. The CDR3 DNA reads as TGTGCCAGCAGCTCGTTAATAGGCGGCGATACGCAGTATTTT. It codes for CASSSLIGGDTQYF.

This clonotype was found a few times. The chain is built from TRBV11-2 and TRBJ1-4, with 11 bases matching TRBD1. The germline V gene encodes CDR1 SGHAT and CDR2 FQNNGV. J was trimmed by 8 bases and V by 5 bases; bases with no gene match: 13. The CDR3 totals 17 residues. The CDR3 coding sequence is TGTGCCAGCAGCACAGGGACAGGGGGGAACGTGAGAGAAAAACTGTTTTTT. Its protein product is CASSTGTGGNVREKLFF. Filled out from reference TRBV11-2 and TRBJ1-4, the complete variable domain reads EAGVAQSPRYKIIEKRQSVAFWCNPISGHATLYWYQQILGQGPKLLIQFQNNGVVDDSQLPKDRFSAERLKGVDSTLKIQPAKLEDSAVYLCASSTGTGGNVREKLFFGSGTQLSVL.

This clonotype was detected a few times. This sequence joins TRBV29-1 and TRBJ1-1; D is unresolved. V dropped 5 bases and J dropped 6 bases, with 13 bases sitting between them. Germline CDR1 SQVTM, CDR2 ANQGSEA. The CDR3 has 12 residues. CDR3 sequence (DNA): TGCAGCGTTAGACGGGAACTGGCTGAAGCTTTCTTT. Protein sequence: CSVRRELAEAFF.

This chain joins TRBV6-2 or TRBV6-3 and TRBJ1-6; D is undetermined. V lost 8 bases to trimming and J lost 6 bases, with 8 bases between them. The V gene's germline CDR1 is MNHEY and CDR2 SVGEGT. This CDR3 comprises 12 residues. The CDR3 reads CASRDLNSPLHF. CDR3 coding DNA: TGTGCCAGCCGGGATCTTAATTCACCCCTCCACTTT.

V is TRBV6-2 or TRBV6-3 and J is TRBJ2-7; TRBD2 matches 9 bases. Judging by the DNA end, TRBJ2-5 fits better; the J call may be wrong. The germline V gene has CDR1 MNHEY and CDR2 SVGEGT. The CDR3 is 15 residues long. The CDR3 sequence is CASRPPGLALETQYF. CDR3 in DNA: TGTGCCAGCAGACCCCCGGGACTAGCCCTAGAGACCCAGTACTTC.

The V call is TRBV20-1, the J call TRBJ2-1, with D unresolved. The CDR3 loop spans 15 amino acids. The germline gives CDR1 DFQATT, CDR2 SNEGSKA (reference sequence). The V and J ends lost 1 base and 2 bases respectively, with 12 bases between them. The CDR3 here is CSARVFLHPYNEQFF. The CDR3, as DNA: TGCAGTGCTAGAGTCTTTCTCCACCCCTACAATGAGCAGTTCTTC.

This clonotype has just a few counts. The genes are TRBV20-1 and TRBJ1-6; 9 bases are a match to TRBD1. This CDR3 contains 17 residues. The germline CDR1 and CDR2 sequences are DFQATT and SNEGSKA (reference sequence). V was pared by 6 bases and J by 7 bases, with 16 bases of the junction left unmatched. CDR3 amino acids: CSASSHHDRGGNSPLHF. CDR3 in DNA: TGCAGTGCGAGCTCTCACCACGACAGGGGGGGAAATTCACCCCTCCACTTT.

Concerning this clonotype: The junction does not match germline at one end; this may be a read error. J is TRBJ2-6 and V is TRBV27; 8 bases agree with TRBD1. Per the germline V gene, CDR1 is MNHEY and CDR2 is SMNVEV (reference sequence). This CDR3 is 17 amino acids long. The CDR3 here is CASSKYGQGSGADVLTF. CDR3 nucleotide sequence: TGTGCCAGCAGTAAGTATGGACAGGGCTCTGGGGCCGACGTCCTGACTTTC.

V gene TRBV15 combines with J gene TRBJ2-4; D is possibly TRBD2 (6 bases). CDR3 length: 14 amino acids. Germline V gene lookup returns CDR1 LNHNV and CDR2 YYDKDF (reference sequence). Trimming shortened V by 1 base and J by 8 bases, and 12 bases separated the two germline ends. The CDR3, as DNA: TGTGCCACCAGCAGAGTACGGGAGTGGGACATTCAGTACTTC. Translation gives CATSRVREWDIQYF.

This clonotype was found a few times. The J gene is TRBJ2-2, the V gene TRBV6-2 or TRBV6-3, with 10 bases fitting TRBD2. The V gene end was trimmed by 6 bases and the J gene end by 0 bases; junction bases not matched to a gene: 4. CDR1 is MNHEY, CDR2 SVGEGT, per germline. The CDR3 totals 16 residues. CDR3 loop: CASRGLAAANTGELFF. CDR3 DNA sequence: TGTGCCAGCAGAGGACTAGCGGCCGCGAACACCGGGGAGCTGTTTTTT.

This clonotype was seen a few times. The V gene is TRBV29-1, the J gene TRBJ2-5; TRBD2 aligns across 13 bases. The better agreement between TRBJ2-7 and the DNA end casts doubt on the J call. Germline V gene sequence: CDR1 SQVTM, CDR2 ANQGSEA. The CDR3 covers 13 residues. The CDR3 spells CSARTSGRGEQYF. The CDR3 coding sequence is TGCAGCGCCAGGACTAGCGGGAGAGGCGAGCAGTACTTC.

This clonotype was detected only a few times. This sequence joins TRBV27 and TRBJ1-2, with 9 positions matching TRBD1. CDR1 MNHEY and CDR2 SMNVEV come from the germline V gene (reference sequence). The CDR3 covers 14 residues. Trimming cost V 6 bases and J 5 bases; bases outside gene matches: 7. DNA of the CDR3: TGTGCCAGCAGACCGGGACAGGGACCTTATGGCTACACCTTC. It yields the protein CASRPGQGPYGYTF.

The chain links TRBV20-1 to TRBJ2-5; 8 bases are a match to TRBD1. The junction had 5 bases not matched to a gene; V was cut back by 1 base and J by 4 bases. The CDR3 spans 14 residues. In germline, CDR1 is DFQATT, CDR2 SNEGSKA (reference sequence). The CDR3 DNA reads TGCAGTGCTAGAGCCAGGACAGGGCGAGAGACCCAGTACTTC. It codes for CSARARTGRETQYF.

This chain uses TRBV19 with TRBJ1-1; D not resolved. Trimming removed 1 base from V and 1 base from J, with 10 bases in between. Per the germline V gene, CDR1 is LNHDA and CDR2 is SQIVND (reference sequence). The CDR3 is made up of 15 amino acids. The CDR3 DNA reads TGTGCCAGTAGTATAGTGGCGACTGCGAACACTGAAGCTTTCTTT. It codes for CASSIVATANTEAFF.